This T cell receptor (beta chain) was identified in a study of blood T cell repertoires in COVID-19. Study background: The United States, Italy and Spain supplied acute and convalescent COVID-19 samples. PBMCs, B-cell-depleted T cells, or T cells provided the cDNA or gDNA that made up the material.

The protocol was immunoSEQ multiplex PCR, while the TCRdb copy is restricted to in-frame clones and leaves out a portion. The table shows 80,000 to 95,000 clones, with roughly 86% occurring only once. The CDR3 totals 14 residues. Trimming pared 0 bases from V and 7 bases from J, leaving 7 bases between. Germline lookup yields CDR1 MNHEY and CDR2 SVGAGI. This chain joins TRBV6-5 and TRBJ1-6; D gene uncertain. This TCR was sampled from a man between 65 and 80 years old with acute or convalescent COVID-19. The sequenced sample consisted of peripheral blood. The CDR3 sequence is CASSYSGRNSPLHF. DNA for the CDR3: TGTGCCAGCAGTTACTCGGGGAGGAATTCACCCCTCCACTTT.